Below, 12 T cell receptor beta chains from the same sample are listed, as sequenced in a study of PD-1 blockade in classical Hodgkin lymphoma. TCRdb's copy holds only in-frame clones and misses some; the assay was immunoSEQ multiplex PCR. The table includes 25,000 to 35,000 clones, roughly 85% detected once. With no exception, relapse followed autologous stem cell transplantation in all patients, and brentuximab vedotin exposure varied. The sample was peripheral blood mononuclear cells (PBMCs), taken before the second cycle of nivolumab. Receptors were obtained from a human donor with classical Hodgkin lymphoma.

This chain uses TRBV2 with TRBJ2-7; no clear D gene. The CDR3 length is 13 residues. V was trimmed by 3 bases and J by 2 bases, leaving 8 bases between them. The germline gives CDR1 SNHLY, CDR2 FYNNEI. CDR3: CASSEGWAYEQYF. CDR3 DNA sequence: TGTGCCAGCAGTGAGGGCTGGGCCTACGAGCAGTACTTC.

This clone appeared once. V is TRBV7-6 and J is TRBJ1-1, with D unresolved. V gave up 3 bases and J gave up 4 bases, with 9 bases separating them. The CDR3 sequence is 13 residues long. The germline V gene has CDR1 SGHVS and CDR2 FNYEAQ. The DNA for the CDR3 is TGTGCCAGCAGCTTCCTCGGGAGCACTGAAGCTTTCTTT. This gives the protein CASSFLGSTEAFF.

Only one count was recorded for this clone. The chain uses TRBV7-8 and TRBJ1-2; 9 bases agree with TRBD1. The CDR3 runs 13 residues. J gave up 5 bases and V 3 bases, and 1 base lay outside the gene matches. CDR1 SGHVS and CDR2 FQNEAQ come from the germline V gene. CDR3 protein: CASSLGTGYGYTF. The CDR3 coding sequence is TGTGCCAGCAGCTTGGGGACAGGGTATGGCTACACCTTC.

The chain joins TRBV9 to TRBJ2-2, with no clear D. This CDR3 has 16 amino acids. Germline assignment: CDR1 SGDLS and CDR2 YYNGEE. Between the trimmed V and J ends, which lost 4 bases and 0 bases, there was a span of 13 bases. CDR3 region: CASSTGTNANTGELFF. CDR3 coding DNA: TGTGCCAGCAGCACCGGCACGAATGCGAACACCGGGGAGCTGTTTTTT.

The chain joins TRBV2 to TRBJ2-7; 14 bases are a match to TRBD2. The germline gives CDR1 SNHLY, CDR2 FYNNEI. The V gene end was trimmed by 4 bases and the J gene end by 5 bases; junction bases not matched to a gene: 1. The CDR3 spans 14 residues. The CDR3 nucleotides read TGTGCCAGCAGTGGACTAGCGGGGGGGGACGAGCAGTACTTC. This sequence encodes CASSGLAGGDEQYF. Together with reference TRBV2 and TRBJ2-7, the CDR3 gives the full variable domain: EPEVTQTPSHQVTQMGQEVILRCVPISNHLYFYWYRQILGQKVEFLVSFYNNEISEKSEIFDDQFSVERPDGSNFTLKIRSTKLEDSAMYFCASSGLAGGDEQYFGPGTRLTVT.

The gene calls are TRBV28 and TRBJ2-1; 7 nucleotides match TRBD1. The CDR3 length is 16 residues. CDR1 and CDR2 (germline): MDHEN, SYDVKM. Trimming cost V 5 bases and J 0 bases; bases outside gene matches: 7. The CDR3 region has the DNA TGTGCCAGCAGTGCCGGCAGGGGGAGCTCCTACAATGAGCAGTTCTTC. It yields the protein CASSAGRGSSYNEQFF.

The chain combines TRBV28 with TRBJ1-5; D gene uncertain. CDR1 MDHEN and CDR2 SYDVKM come from the germline V gene. Trimming pared 3 bases from V and 3 bases from J, leaving 9 bases between. The CDR3 totals 14 residues. CDR3 nucleotide sequence: TGTGCCAGCAGTTTGGTAGCTATCAATCAGCCCCAGCATTTT. It translates to CASSLVAINQPQHF.

This chain uses TRBV7-2 with TRBJ2-1, with 9 nucleotides matching TRBD2. With V trimmed by 4 bases and J by 3 bases, 7 bases remained unmatched. Germline assignment: CDR1 SGHTA and CDR2 FQGNSA. The CDR3 is made up of 16 amino acids. The CDR3 coding sequence is TGTGCCAGCAGCTCTACGAGCGGGAGGATCTACAATGAGCAGTTCTTC. Encoded protein: CASSSTSGRIYNEQFF.

The chain employs TRBV7-2 and TRBJ1-5, with D maybe TRBD1 (6 bases). This CDR3 is built from 17 residues. Trimming took 1 base from V and 2 from J, leaving 15 bases between them. Germline CDR1 reads SGHTA; CDR2 reads FQGNSA. DNA for the CDR3: TGTGCCAGCAGCTTAGTTGTAGGGGGACTGGGCAATCAGCCCCAGCATTTT. Its protein is CASSLVVGGLGNQPQHF.

The rearrangement joins TRBV6-1 to TRBJ2-2; D perhaps matches TRBD1 (6 bases). From germline, CDR1 is MNHNS and CDR2 SASEGT. The V end lost 7 bases, the J end lost 6 bases, and 12 bases lay between the germline ends. CDR3 length: 13 amino acids. The CDR3 sequence: CASKHRDAGELFF. CDR3 DNA sequence: TGTGCCAGCAAACACAGGGACGCCGGGGAGCTGTTTTTT.

The chain links TRBV4-3 to TRBJ1-1; D is unresolved. The CDR3 has 15 residues. Trimming left V 3 bases short and J 0 bases short, with 11 bases between. Germline CDR1 LGHNA, CDR2 YSLEER. In DNA, the CDR3 is TGCGCCAGCAGCCACGGGCGCGCACTGAACACTGAAGCTTTCTTT. Protein sequence: CASSHGRALNTEAFF.

The V gene is TRBV19, the J gene TRBJ1-2, with D perhaps matching TRBD1 (5 bases). The CDR3 consists of 14 residues. Trimming took 6 bases from V and 4 from J, leaving 15 bases between them. Germline V CDR1 and CDR2: LNHDA, SQIVND (reference sequence). CDR3 residues: CASREPGSPYGYTF. The DNA for the CDR3 is TGTGCCAGTAGGGAGCCAGGGTCACCCTATGGCTACACCTTC.